Each of the 10 T cell receptor beta chains below was sequenced from the same sample in a study of cytomegalovirus exposure and HLA in healthy donors. Primers included in the PCR were 60 Vbeta and 13 Jbeta primers. Sequenced by immunoSEQ multiplex PCR; TCRdb stores in-frame clones only, minus some. The table records about 160,000 clones, 79% of them present only once. The sequencing input was PBMCs. These receptors were collected from a man in his forties or fifties in good health and CMV-seropositive.

The chain links TRBV6-1 to TRBJ2-7; 10 bases align to TRBD1. The CDR3 consists of 15 residues. The germline CDR1 and CDR2 sequences are MNHNS and SASEGT. Trimming took 6 bases from V and 3 from J; bases not matched to a gene: 8. CDR3 sequence (DNA): TGTGCCAGCAGAGATCCGGGACAGGGGTACTACGAGCAGTACTTC. It is translated as CASRDPGQGYYEQYF.

The chain links TRBV5-1 to TRBJ2-1; 9 positions match TRBD2. The length of the CDR3 is 15 residues. The V gene's germline CDR1 is SGHRS and CDR2 YFSETQ. Unmatched junction bases numbered 7, after V lost 3 bases and J lost 6 bases. The DNA for the CDR3 is TGCGCCAGCAGCTGGCGGGGACTAGCAGGCAATGAGCAGTTCTTC. Its protein product is CASSWRGLAGNEQFF.

The rearrangement uses TRBV5-4 and TRBJ2-2; 7 nucleotides align to TRBD2. Losses at the gene ends were 2 bases for V and 6 bases for J; bases not matched to a gene: 7. The V gene's germline CDR1 is SGHNT and CDR2 YYREEE (reference sequence). The CDR3 length is 15 residues. The CDR3 loop reads CASSFGRELAGELFF. The CDR3 region has the DNA TGTGCCAGCAGCTTTGGGCGGGAGTTGGCCGGGGAGCTGTTTTTT. The full variable domain, with the rest looked up from reference TRBV5-4 and TRBJ2-2, is ETGVTQSPTHLIKTRGQQVTLRCSSQSGHNTVSWYQQALGQGPQFIFQYYREEENGRGNFPPRFSGLQFPNYSSELNVNALELDDSALYLCASSFGRELAGELFFGEGSRLTVL.

This chain uses TRBV10-1 with TRBJ2-1, with 11 bases fitting TRBD2. The CDR3 length is 15 residues. Per the germline V gene, CDR1 is WNHNN and CDR2 is SYGVQD (reference sequence). V gave up 6 bases and J gave up 2 bases; unmatched junction bases: 3. CDR3 sequence: CASREGLAAYNEQFF. The DNA of the CDR3 is TGCGCCAGCAGGGAGGGACTAGCGGCCTACAATGAGCAGTTCTTC.

The rearrangement joins TRBV4-1 to TRBJ2-1; weak D call: TRBD1 (5 bases). The germline V gene has CDR1 MGHRA and CDR2 YSYEKL. V lost 0 bases and J lost 2, with 11 bases in between. The CDR3 loop spans 16 amino acids. In DNA form, the CDR3 reads TGCGCCAGCAGCCAAGAGGGCAGGGCTCCCTACAATGAGCAGTTCTTC. Translated: CASSQEGRAPYNEQFF.

V and J are TRBV11-3 and TRBJ1-1; 7 bases align to TRBD1. This CDR3 contains 13 residues. V gave up 5 bases and J gave up 7 bases; unmatched junction bases: 7. Germline assignment: CDR1 SGHNT and CDR2 YENEEA. CDR3 sequence reads: CASSQDRESEAFF. DNA of the CDR3: TGTGCCAGCAGCCAAGACAGGGAAAGTGAAGCTTTCTTT.

As to this clone: Its ends do not fully match the called genes, so a read error is possible. The CDR3 region is CSSSLGVGSSYNEQFF. The DNA for the CDR3 is TGTTCCAGCAGCTTAGGGGTGGGGAGCTCCTACAATGAGCAGTTCTTC. V gene TRBV7-9 combines with J gene TRBJ2-1; D is perhaps TRBD1 or TRBD2 (5 bases each). CDR1 SEHNR and CDR2 FQNEAQ come from the germline V gene (reference sequence). CDR3 length: 16 residues.

This clone was found once. V usage is TRBV27 and J usage is TRBJ1-6; D is perhaps TRBD1 (6 bases). V lost 7 bases to trimming and J lost 0 bases, with 10 bases between them. This CDR3 comprises 15 residues. Germline V gene data show CDR1 as MNHEY and CDR2 as SMNVEV (reference sequence). CDR3 protein: CASMRGSSYNSPLHF. Written as DNA, the CDR3 is TGTGCCAGCATGAGGGGGAGCTCCTATAATTCACCCCTCCACTTT.

The sample holds a few counts of this clone. V is TRBV28 and J is TRBJ2-4, with 10 positions matching TRBD2. The CDR3 has 14 amino acids. Germline assignment: CDR1 MDHEN and CDR2 SYDVKM. Trimming at V came to 5 bases and at J to 6 bases, leaving 4 bases not matched to a gene. CDR3 protein: CASSPGTSVNIQYF. As DNA, the CDR3 is TGTGCCAGCAGTCCGGGGACTAGCGTAAACATTCAGTACTTC.

This clone showed up just a few times. The V and J genes are TRBV5-1 and TRBJ2-5; 9 positions agree with TRBD1. The end of the DNA is better explained by TRBJ2-7, so the J call may be wrong. The CDR3 covers 13 residues. The germline CDR1 and CDR2 sequences are SGHRS and YFSETQ. The CDR3 region has the DNA TGCGCCAGCAGCAAACAGGGGGCGGACGAGCAGTACTTC. Translation gives CASSKQGADEQYF.